This T cell receptor (beta chain) was retrieved from a study of shared clonotypes between healthy human individuals. TCRdb's table, derived via immunoSEQ multiplex PCR, lists solely in-frame clones and lacks some. The sample lists around 2.1 million clones; around 95% were seen once. Study findings and constraints: Across subsets, estimated richness was generally greater for naive than for memory populations. It was anticipated that sequencing depth would influence how many clonotypes donors shared.

Concerning this clone itself: Its matching antigen is unknown.

Healthy HIV-negative adults without recent acute infections or vaccinations served as donors. A CD45RA-negative memory subset and a CD45RA+ naive subset were separated from the CD4+ cells. This receptor was identified in a man between 18 and 35 years old in good health. Sample: naive CD4+ T cells sorted from blood. Subset: CD45RA+ positively selected.

The CDR3 reads CASSLSGGRAETQYF. The CDR3 DNA follows: TGTGCCAGCAGTTTAAGCGGGGGGCGAGCGGAGACCCAGTACTTC. The rearrangement links TRBV28 to TRBJ2-5; TRBD2 agrees at 9 bases. The CDR3 runs 15 residues. J lost 5 bases, V lost 2 bases, and 6 bases had no gene match. CDR1 MDHEN and CDR2 SYDVKM come from the germline V gene. The full variable domain, in which reference TRBV28 and TRBJ2-5 provide the parts outside the CDR3, is DVKVTQSSRYLVKRTGEKVFLECVQDMDHENMFWYRQDPGLGLRLIYFSYDVKMKEKGDIPEGYSVSREKKERFSLILESASTNQTSMYLCASSLSGGRAETQYFGPGTRLLVL.